The next 18 T cell receptor beta chains were all read from a single sample in a study of blood T cell repertoires in COVID-19. The method was immunoSEQ multiplex PCR; TCRdb's version includes in-frame clones alone and lacks a portion of them. The table records about 64,000 clones, around 80% of them present only once. The source material was peripheral blood. The source of these receptors is a human donor in a cohort sampled during active COVID-19.

The V call is TRBV7-3, the J call TRBJ2-2; no clear D gene. V gave up 4 bases and J gave up 5 bases, with 2 bases separating them. The CDR3 loop spans 11 amino acids. The germline V gene has CDR1 SGHTA and CDR2 FQGTGA. Here the CDR3 reads CASSSTGELFF. The CDR3 DNA is TGTGCCAGCAGCTCAACCGGGGAGCTGTTTTTT.

For this clone: At the DNA level, this CDR3 is encoded by other sequences in the same sample as well. V usage is TRBV6-2 or TRBV6-3 and J usage is TRBJ1-1; 7 positions match TRBD1. This CDR3 has 14 residues. V lost 6 bases, J lost 0 bases, and 4 bases stayed unmatched. CDR1 MNHEY and CDR2 SVGEGT come from the germline V gene. CDR3 coding DNA: TGTGCCAGCAGCCGGGACAGCATGAACACTGAAGCTTTCTTT. This codes for CASSRDSMNTEAFF.

The rearrangement joins TRBV6-5 to TRBJ2-5; perhaps TRBD2 as D (5 bases). With 5 bases removed from V and 5 bases from J, the gap between germline ends came to 15 bases. CDR1 is MNHEY, CDR2 SVGAGI, per germline. The CDR3 length is 14 residues. This CDR3 reads CASSPSGPQETQYF. The CDR3 DNA reads as TGTGCCAGCAGTCCCAGCGGACCCCAGGAGACCCAGTACTTC.

V is TRBV19 and J is TRBJ2-7, with TRBD1 matching 11 bases. V shed 5 bases and J 1 base; nucleotides not matched to a gene: 4. CDR3 length: 15 residues. CDR1 LNHDA and CDR2 SQIVND come from the germline V gene (reference sequence). DNA of the CDR3: TGTGCCAGTAGTCCCGGGACAGGGGGATCCTACGAGCAGTACTTC. This translates into CASSPGTGGSYEQYF.

The chain recombines TRBV5-4 with TRBJ2-2; 7 nucleotides align to TRBD2. The trim removed 2 bases at V and 1 base at J, leaving 2 bases unmatched. CDR1 is SGHNT and CDR2 is YYREEE in the germline V gene (reference sequence). The CDR3 runs 15 residues. CDR3 in amino acids: CASSLRGGNTGELFF. The CDR3 region has the DNA TGTGCCAGCAGCTTACGCGGGGGGAACACCGGGGAGCTGTTTTTT.

V is TRBV5-1 and J is TRBJ1-2; perhaps TRBD1 as D (6 bases). Germline lookup yields CDR1 SGHRS and CDR2 YFSETQ. V was pared by 0 bases and J by 8 bases, with 20 bases between. This CDR3 has 16 amino acids. The CDR3 region has the DNA TGCGCCAGCAGCTTGGGCTCCTCCGGGGGGCTGGGAGGCTACACCTTC. Protein sequence: CASSLGSSGGLGGYTF.

This rearrangement joins TRBV9 to TRBJ2-6; 9 nucleotides agree with TRBD1. Germline CDR1 is SGDLS and CDR2 is YYNGEE. Trimming took 3 bases from V and 2 from J; bases not matched to a gene: 12. The CDR3 length is 19 residues. The CDR3 spells CASSGRTGDRMTGANVLTF. The CDR3 DNA reads as TGTGCCAGCAGCGGACGGACAGGGGATCGGATGACTGGGGCCAACGTCCTGACTTTC.

The chain has TRBV27 and TRBJ1-5; 10 bases map to TRBD1. The CDR3 consists of 15 residues. The V gene end was trimmed by 1 base and the J gene end by 6 bases; junction bases not matched to a gene: 3. The germline V gene encodes CDR1 MNHEY and CDR2 SMNVEV (reference sequence). This CDR3 reads CASSLLGTGVQPQHF. The CDR3 bases are TGTGCCAGCAGTTTATTGGGGACAGGGGTTCAGCCCCAGCATTTT.

The chain links TRBV30 to TRBJ1-2; 8 positions agree with TRBD1. Trimming took 4 bases from V and 6 from J; bases not matched to a gene: 4. CDR3 length: 12 amino acids. Germline CDR1 GTSNPN, CDR2 SVGIG (reference sequence). CDR3 sequence: CAWKRTGHGYTF. The CDR3 nucleotides read TGTGCCTGGAAGAGGACAGGGCATGGCTACACCTTC.

This rearrangement joins TRBV7-8 to TRBJ1-1; TRBD1 is a possible D gene (5 bases). Trimming took off 2 bases at V and 4 bases at J, with 11 bases between the two ends. The length of the CDR3 is 14 residues. CDR1 and CDR2 (germline): SGHVS, FQNEAQ. The CDR3 reads CASSLTGRATEAFF. Written as DNA, the CDR3 is TGTGCCAGCAGCTTAACCGGCAGGGCCACTGAAGCTTTCTTT.

This chain links TRBV27 with TRBJ2-3; 9 bases are a match to TRBD2. Germline lookup yields CDR1 MNHEY and CDR2 SMNVEV (reference sequence). V lost 1 base to trimming and J lost 2 bases; unmatched junction nucleotides: 4. CDR3 length equals 16 residues. The CDR3 here is CASSLYSGGHTDTQYF. CDR3 coding DNA: TGTGCCAGCAGTTTATATAGCGGGGGACACACAGATACGCAGTATTTT.

The J gene is TRBJ2-3, the V gene TRBV7-2; 10 positions match TRBD2. The CDR3 loop spans 16 amino acids. From germline, CDR1 is SGHTA and CDR2 FQGNSA. The V segment lost 5 bases and the J segment 2 bases; nucleotides outside the gene matches: 7. The CDR3 sequence is CASSETLAGATDTQYF. The CDR3 DNA sequence: TGTGCCAGCAGCGAGACTCTAGCGGGGGCCACAGATACGCAGTATTTT.

The chain uses TRBV5-1 and TRBJ2-5, with 7 bases aligning to TRBD1. The V and J ends lost 4 bases and 2 bases, in that order; junction bases with no gene match: 8. This CDR3 has 15 residues. Germline values: CDR1 SGHRS, CDR2 YFSETQ. CDR3 amino acids: CASSKGQKLQETQYF. The CDR3 DNA follows: TGCGCCAGCAGCAAGGGACAGAAACTACAAGAGACCCAGTACTTC.

This clone is medium-sized (0.01 to 0.1%). The chain carries TRBV4-1 and TRBJ2-7; 8 bases line up with TRBD1. V gave up 1 base and J gave up 12 bases; unmatched junction bases: 8. The CDR3 is 13 amino acids. Germline CDR1 is MGHRA and CDR2 is YSYEKL. CDR3 amino acids: CASSQVEGQEGYF. The CDR3 nucleotides are TGCGCCAGCAGCCAAGTCGAGGGACAGGAGGGGTACTTC.

This clone is medium-sized in the sample. The chain links TRBV15 to TRBJ2-3; 8 nucleotides agree with TRBD2. The V gene end was trimmed by 3 bases and the J gene end by 4 bases; junction bases not matched to a gene: 6. Germline CDR1 LNHNV, CDR2 YYDKDF (reference sequence). The CDR3 has 15 residues. CDR3 in amino acids: CATSRGLVEADTQYF. In DNA, the CDR3 is TGTGCCACCAGCAGGGGACTAGTGGAGGCAGATACGCAGTATTTT. The whole variable domain, remainder taken from reference TRBV15 and TRBJ2-3, is DAMVIQNPRYQVTQFGKPVTLSCSQTLNHNVMYWYQQKSSQAPKLLFHYYDKDFNNEADTPDNFQSRRPNTSFCFLDIRSPGLGDTAMYLCATSRGLVEADTQYFGPGTRLTVL.

J is TRBJ1-2 and V is TRBV19; TRBD1 matches 9 bases. With 2 bases clipped from V and 4 bases from J, the junction kept 2 bases outside the gene matches. The length of the CDR3 is 14 residues. Germline CDR1 is LNHDA and CDR2 is SQIVND (reference sequence). DNA of the CDR3: TGTGCCAGTAGTATACGGGGACAGGGCTATGGCTACACCTTC. This codes for CASSIRGQGYGYTF.

A single count supports this clone. This chain connects TRBV28 to TRBJ2-7, with 11 nucleotides matching TRBD2. The CDR3 is 14 residues long. Unmatched junction bases numbered 9, after V lost 10 bases and J lost 4 bases. Germline V gene data show CDR1 as MDHEN and CDR2 as SYDVKM. The CDR3 region has the DNA TGTGCCATAAGACTAGCGGGAACCTATTACGAGCAGTACTTC. Translation gives CAIRLAGTYYEQYF.

The chain links TRBV5-4 to TRBJ2-5; possibly TRBD1 for D (5 bases). Looked up from germline, CDR1 is SGHNT and CDR2 is YYREEE (reference sequence). The CDR3 has 14 amino acids. Trimming cost V 0 bases and J 0 bases, with 6 bases left between them. CDR3 region: CASSLAGNQETQYF. CDR3 in DNA: TGTGCCAGCAGCTTGGCAGGGAACCAAGAGACCCAGTACTTC.